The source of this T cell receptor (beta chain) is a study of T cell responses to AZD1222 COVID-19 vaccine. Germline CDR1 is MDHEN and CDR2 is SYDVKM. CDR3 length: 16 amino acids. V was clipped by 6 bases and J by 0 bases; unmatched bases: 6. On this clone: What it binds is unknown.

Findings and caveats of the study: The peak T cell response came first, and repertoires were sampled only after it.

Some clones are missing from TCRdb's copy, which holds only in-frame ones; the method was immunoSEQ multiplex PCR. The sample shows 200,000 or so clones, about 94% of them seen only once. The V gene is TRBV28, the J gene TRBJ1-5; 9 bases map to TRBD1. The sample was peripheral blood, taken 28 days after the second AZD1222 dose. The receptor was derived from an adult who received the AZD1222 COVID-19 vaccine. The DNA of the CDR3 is TGTGCCAGCAGCATACAGGGGGCCCGTAGCAATCAGCCCCAGCATTTT. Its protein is CASSIQGARSNQPQHF. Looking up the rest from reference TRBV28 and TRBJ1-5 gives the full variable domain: DVKVTQSSRYLVKRTGEKVFLECVQDMDHENMFWYRQDPGLGLRLIYFSYDVKMKEKGDIPEGYSVSREKKERFSLILESASTNQTSMYLCASSIQGARSNQPQHFGDGTRLSIL.